The 5 T cell receptor beta chains given below trace back to one sample, sequenced in a study of T cell responses to AZD1222 COVID-19 vaccine. Here immunoSEQ multiplex PCR was the method, and the copy in TCRdb shows in-frame clones only, minus some. This table holds approximately 150,000 clones, around 90% found once. The sequenced sample was peripheral blood, obtained 28 days after the second AZD1222 dose. These receptors came from an adult who received the AZD1222 COVID-19 vaccine.

The chain employs TRBV6-6 and TRBJ1-6; D may be TRBD1 (6 bases). The CDR3 sequence is 16 residues long. V lost 8 bases and J 4 bases, leaving 18 bases between the germline ends. The germline V gene encodes CDR1 MNHNY and CDR2 SVGAGI (reference sequence). The CDR3 sequence is CASSRVQGPYNSPLHF. In DNA form, the CDR3 reads TGTGCCAGCTCTCGGGTCCAGGGGCCATATAATTCACCCCTCCACTTT.

The chain carries TRBV19 and TRBJ1-5; 8 bases are shared with TRBD1. V was pared by 4 bases and J by 3 bases, with 14 bases of the junction left unmatched. Per the germline V gene, CDR1 is LNHDA and CDR2 is SQIVND (reference sequence). The CDR3 consists of 18 residues. DNA of the CDR3: TGTGCCAGTAGTAAGATCGACAGGGGAGGGGGCCTCAATCAGCCCCAGCATTTT. It encodes CASSKIDRGGGLNQPQHF. The variable domain in full, completed from reference TRBV19 and TRBJ1-5, reads DGGITQSPKYLFRKEGQNVTLSCEQNLNHDAMYWYRQDPGQGLRLIYYSQIVNDFQKGDIAEGYSVSREKKESFPLTVTSAQKNPTAFYLCASSKIDRGGGLNQPQHFGDGTRLSIL.

In this sample, this clone turned up a few times. The chain recombines TRBV6-2 or TRBV6-3 with TRBJ2-1, with 12 bases that match TRBD2. Germline-derived CDR1 and CDR2 are MNHEY and SVGEGT. With V trimmed by 4 bases and J by 10 bases, 11 bases remained unmatched. The CDR3 sequence is 16 residues long. This chain's CDR3 is CASSSLAGGPAGEQFF. DNA of the CDR3: TGTGCCAGCAGTTCCCTAGCGGGGGGGCCGGCGGGCGAGCAGTTCTTC.

The chain has TRBV5-6 and TRBJ1-2, with D hard to call. This CDR3 has 12 residues. Germline values: CDR1 SGHDT, CDR2 YYEEEE. Trimming cost V 3 bases and J 4 bases, with 7 bases left between them. The CDR3 DNA sequence: TGTGCCAGCAGCTCAGGAGCCTATGGCTACACCTTC. Translation gives CASSSGAYGYTF.

The CDR3 protein is CAISESKGEKLFF. CDR3 coding DNA: TGTGCCATCAGTGAGTCTAAGGGTGAAAAACTGTTTTTT. The chain is built from TRBV10-3 and TRBJ1-4; no firm D call. This CDR3 spans 13 amino acids. The V and J ends lost 0 bases and 7 bases respectively, with 6 bases between them. CDR1 and CDR2 (germline): ENHRY, SYGVKD.